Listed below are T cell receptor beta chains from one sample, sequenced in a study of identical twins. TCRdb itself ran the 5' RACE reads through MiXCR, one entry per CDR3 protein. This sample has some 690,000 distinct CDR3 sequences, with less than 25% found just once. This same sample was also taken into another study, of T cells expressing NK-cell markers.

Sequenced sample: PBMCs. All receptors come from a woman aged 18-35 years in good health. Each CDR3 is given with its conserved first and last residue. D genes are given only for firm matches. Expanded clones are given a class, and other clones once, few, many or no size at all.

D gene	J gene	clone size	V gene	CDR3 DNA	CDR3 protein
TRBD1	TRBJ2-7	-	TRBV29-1	TGCAGCGTCTCAACCGGGACAGGGAGCTACGAGCAGTACTTC	CSVSTGTGSYEQYF
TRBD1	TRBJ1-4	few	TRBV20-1	TGCAGTGCTCGGCGGAGTGGACAGGGGCGAGGAGAAAAACTGTTTTTT	CSARRSGQGRGEKLFF
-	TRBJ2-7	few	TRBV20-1	TGCAGTGCTAGCAAGGGGGGAACCTACGAGCAGTACTTC	CSASKGGTYEQYF
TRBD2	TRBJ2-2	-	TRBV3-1	TGTGCCAGCAGCCAAGAGTTTCGCGGGAGGGGTACCGGGGAGCTGTTTTTT	CASSQEFRGRGTGELFF
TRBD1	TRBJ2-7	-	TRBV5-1	TGCGCCAGCAGCTTTTCCTTAACAGGGGTTTGGGAGCAGTACTTC	CASSFSLTGVWEQYF
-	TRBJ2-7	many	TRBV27	TGTGCCAGCAGTTTATCCCCTCTTGGCGAGCAGTACTTC	CASSLSPLGEQYF
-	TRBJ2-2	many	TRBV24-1	TGTGCCACCAGGGGACCCCACACCGGGGAGCTGTTTTTT	CATRGPHTGELFF
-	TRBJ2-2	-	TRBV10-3	TGTGCCATCAGTGACTGGATATCCACCGGGGAGCTGTTTTTT	CAISDWISTGELFF
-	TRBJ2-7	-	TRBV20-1	TGCAGCGGGGTGGGTTCAAGCCGGCCTACCGAGCAGTACTTC	CSGVGSSRPTEQYF
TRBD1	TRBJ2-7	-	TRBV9	TGTGCCAGCAGCGCAGTAGGAACAGGGGGCGCGGAAACCTACGAGCAGTACTTC	CASSAVGTGGAETYEQYF
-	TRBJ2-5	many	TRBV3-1	TGTGCCAGCAGTCAGGGTGGGGAGACCCAGTACTTC	CASSQGGETQYF
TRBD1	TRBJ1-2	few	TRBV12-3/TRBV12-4	TGTGCCAACTCGGACAGGGGGCTTTATGGCTACACCTTC	CANSDRGLYGYTF
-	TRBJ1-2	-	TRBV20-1	TGCAGTGCTAGAGTGCAGCGCCGACATGGCTACACCTTC	CSARVQRRHGYTF
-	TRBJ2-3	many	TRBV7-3	TGTGCCAGCAGCTTGGGACTCGAAGCAGATACGCAGTATTTT	CASSLGLEADTQYF
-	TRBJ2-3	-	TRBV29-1	TGCAGCGTTGAGCCTAGTGGGTCGCAGTATTTT	CSVEPSGSQYF
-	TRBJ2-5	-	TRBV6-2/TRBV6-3	TGTGCCAGCACCCAGGCCGGGAGCCCTTCGCCAGAGACCCAGTACTTC	CASTQAGSPSPETQYF
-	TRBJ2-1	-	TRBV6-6	TGTGCCAGCAGTTATGTATCCTACAATGAGCAGTTCTTC	CASSYVSYNEQFF
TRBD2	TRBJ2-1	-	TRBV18	TGTGCCAGCTCATCAGGTCCCGGGACTAGGAGCGATGAGCAGTTCTTC	CASSSGPGTRSDEQFF
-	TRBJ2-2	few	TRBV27	TGTGCCAGCACAGAGGGGGTTTTGGGGGAGCTGTTTTTT	CASTEGVLGELFF
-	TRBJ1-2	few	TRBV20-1	TGCAGTGCTGGGGTCGGGGTCGGCTATGGCTACACCTTC	CSAGVGVGYGYTF
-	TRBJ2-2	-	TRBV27	TGTGCCAGCGGACAGATACCGAACACCGGGGAGCTGTTTTTT	CASGQIPNTGELFF
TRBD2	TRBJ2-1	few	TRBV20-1	TGCAGTGCTAGACTCGGCGGGGGGATAATTGAGCAGTTCTTC	CSARLGGGIIEQFF
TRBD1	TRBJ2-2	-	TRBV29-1	TGCAGCGTTGACAGGGGGCTTACCGGGGAGCTGTTTTTT	CSVDRGLTGELFF
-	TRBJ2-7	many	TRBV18	TGTGCCAGCTCACCGGCGGGCTACGAGCAGTACTTC	CASSPAGYEQYF
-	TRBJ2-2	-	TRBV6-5	TGTGCCAGCAGTTACTCGAACCGAAGGACCGGGGAGCTGTTTTTT	CASSYSNRRTGELFF
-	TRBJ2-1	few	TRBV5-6	TGTGCCAGCAGCCAATATTCTGTCACCTACAATGAGCAGTTCTTC	CASSQYSVTYNEQFF
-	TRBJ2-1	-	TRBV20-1	TGCAGTGCTAGAGGGGGTAGCCCCTACAATGAGCAGTTCTTC	CSARGGSPYNEQFF
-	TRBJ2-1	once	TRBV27	TGTGCCAGCAGTTTCAGTGCGCTTGACGAGCAGTTCTTC	CASSFSALDEQFF
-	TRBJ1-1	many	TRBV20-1	TGCAGTGCTAGGTCAGGGTGGGACACTGAAGCTTTCTTT	CSARSGWDTEAFF
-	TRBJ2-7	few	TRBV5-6	TGTGCCAGCAGCCCGGGGTTCTCCTACGAGCAGTACTTC	CASSPGFSYEQYF
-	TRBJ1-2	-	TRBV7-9	TGTGCCAGCAGCTTAGTGGGGACAAGGATGTATGGCTACACCTTC	CASSLVGTRMYGYTF
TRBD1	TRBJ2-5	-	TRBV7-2	TGTGCCAGCAGCCAGGGACAGATCCAAGAGACCCAGTACTTC	CASSQGQIQETQYF
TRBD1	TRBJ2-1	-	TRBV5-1	TGCGCCAGCAGCGGAGGACAGGGTGGCATAGATGAGCAGTTCTTC	CASSGGQGGIDEQFF
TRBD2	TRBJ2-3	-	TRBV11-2	TGTGCCAGCAGCTTTGTGCGGGGGGGCTTGGATACGCAGTATTTT	CASSFVRGGLDTQYF
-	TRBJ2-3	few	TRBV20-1	TGCAGTGCTAGAGTAACAGGCGGGGGCACAGATACGCAGTATTTT	CSARVTGGGTDTQYF
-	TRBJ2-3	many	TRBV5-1	TGCGCCAGCTCCTCCCTCCGGGGCACAGATACGCAGTATTTT	CASSSLRGTDTQYF
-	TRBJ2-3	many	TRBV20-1	TGCAGTGCCCTCTCCGTTACGCAGTATTTT	CSALSVTQYF
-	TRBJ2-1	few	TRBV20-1	TGCAGTGCTAATCGGGGGTCTGGTGAGCAGTTCTTC	CSANRGSGEQFF
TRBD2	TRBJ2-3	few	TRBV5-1	TGCGCCAGCAGCACCACCACTAGCGGGGGACCGAATACGCAGTATTTT	CASSTTTSGGPNTQYF
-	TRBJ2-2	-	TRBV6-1	TGTGCCAGCGTCGGAATAAACACCGGGGAGCTGTTTTTT	CASVGINTGELFF
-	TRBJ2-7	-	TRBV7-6	TGTGCCAGCAGCTCCGTTTTTCGGGGTGGCACCTACGAGCAGTACTTC	CASSSVFRGGTYEQYF
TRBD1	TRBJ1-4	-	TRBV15	TGTGCCATGGGACAGGGCCGGGAAAAACTGTTTTTT	CAMGQGREKLFF
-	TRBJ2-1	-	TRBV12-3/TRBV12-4	TGTGCCAGCAGTGGGGGGGGCCGGGCCGGTGAGCAGTTCTTC	CASSGGGRAGEQFF
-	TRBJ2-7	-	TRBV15	TGTGCCACCAGCAGAGATAAGACCCAACGAGAGCAGTACTTC	CATSRDKTQREQYF
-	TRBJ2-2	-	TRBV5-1	TGCGCCAGCAGCTTTACACAGAACACCGGGGAGCTGTTTTTT	CASSFTQNTGELFF
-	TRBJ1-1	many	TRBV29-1	TGCAGCGTTGTCCAAGGGGGCACTGAAGCTTTCTTT	CSVVQGGTEAFF
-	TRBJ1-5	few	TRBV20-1	TGCAGTGTTAGAACAGGGATCAGCAATCAGCCCCAGCATTTT	CSVRTGISNQPQHF
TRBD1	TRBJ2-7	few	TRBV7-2	TGTGCCAGCCTATTCGGACAGGGGGCTTTCAACGAGCAGTACTTC	CASLFGQGAFNEQYF
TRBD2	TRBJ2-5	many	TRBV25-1	TGTGCCAGCAGTGGTGGGACTAGCGGTTACCAAGAGACCCAGTACTTC	CASSGGTSGYQETQYF